The 5 T cell receptor beta chains presented below share a single source sample, sequenced in a study of T cell responses to AZD1222 COVID-19 vaccine. Sequencing used immunoSEQ multiplex PCR; TCRdb keeps in-frame clones, though not all of them. The table lists approximately 110,000 clones, around 94% of them singletons, with less than 2.5% in the top ten. Source: peripheral blood, taken on day 0 of AZD1222 vaccination. These receptor sequences come from an adult in good health.

This chain links TRBV5-1 with TRBJ1-4; no firm D call. V gave up 7 bases and J gave up 5 bases, with 12 bases separating them. This CDR3 spans 13 amino acids. Germline V gives CDR1 SGHRS, CDR2 YFSETQ. Written as DNA, the CDR3 is TGCGCCAGCGGGATGGGAGGGAATGAAAAACTGTTTTTT. This sequence encodes CASGMGGNEKLFF.

This sequence joins TRBV24-1 and TRBJ2-1; 15 nucleotides match TRBD2. V lost 9 bases to trimming and J lost 10 bases; unmatched junction nucleotides: 9. The CDR3 contains 15 residues. CDR1 and CDR2 from the germline V gene are KGHDR and SFDVKD. Written as DNA, the CDR3 is TGTGCCACCTCTGGGACTAGCGGGAGGATAGAGGAGCAGTTCTTC. Translated: CATSGTSGRIEEQFF.

As concerns this clone: This same CDR3 is encoded by further DNA sequences in the sample. The chain employs TRBV5-1 and TRBJ2-2; D gene unclear. V shed 7 bases and J shed 2 bases, with 6 bases lying between them. The germline V gene encodes CDR1 SGHRS and CDR2 YFSETQ. The CDR3 consists of 12 residues. CDR3 protein: CASSLNTGELFF. The CDR3, as DNA: TGCGCCAGCTCCCTAAACACCGGGGAGCTGTTTTTT.

The sample holds one count of this clone. V is TRBV24-1 and J is TRBJ2-5, with D perhaps TRBD2 (6 bases). CDR1 is KGHDR and CDR2 is SFDVKD in the germline V gene. The V and J ends lost 2 bases and 5 bases respectively, with 11 bases between them. This CDR3 has 14 amino acids. Here the CDR3 reads CATSDSGRMETQYF. The CDR3 DNA is TGTGCCACCAGTGATTCCGGGAGAATGGAGACCCAGTACTTC.

The chain uses TRBV2 and TRBJ2-1; 8 nucleotides align to TRBD1. With 4 bases clipped from V and 10 bases from J, the junction kept 15 bases outside the gene matches. The CDR3 is made up of 16 amino acids. Germline-derived CDR1 and CDR2 are SNHLY and FYNNEI. CDR3 region: CASSGLTGADSREQFF. CDR3 nucleotides: TGTGCCAGCAGTGGACTGACAGGGGCCGATTCGCGGGAGCAGTTCTTC.